This TCR beta chain was profiled in a study of cytomegalovirus exposure and HLA in healthy donors. Study observations and caveats: Fewer N-insertions than the roughly 670-donor mean were reportedly shown by an Asian-associated ancestry cluster in a later analysis.

In germline, CDR1 is SGHNT, CDR2 YENEEA. V shed 5 bases, J shed 9 bases, and the junction held 7 bases outside the gene matches. CDR3 length: 13 residues. Worth noting for this clone: Its target is unknown.

Primers included in the PCR were 60 Vbeta and 13 Jbeta primers. Libraries were prepared by immunoSEQ multiplex PCR; TCRdb keeps only in-frame clonotypes and omits some of them. The sample has some 150,000 clones, approximately 81% seen once; the top ten hold roughly 4%. The chain links TRBV11-3 to TRBJ2-1, with 7 bases aligning to TRBD1. The receptor comes from a woman in her 40s in good health and CMV-seropositive. What was sequenced was PBMCs. Written as DNA, the CDR3 is TGTGCCAGCAGCCGCCAGGGGGACAGTGAGCAGTTCTTC. Its translation: CASSRQGDSEQFF.